The sequence of this TCR beta chain was determined in a study of blood T cell repertoires in COVID-19. Whole-study context: The analysed material was cDNA or gDNA that came from T cells, B-cell-depleted T cells, or PBMCs.

Here immunoSEQ multiplex PCR was the method, and the copy in TCRdb shows in-frame clones only, minus some. The sample has more than 60,000 clones, more than 75% seen once. The age range of participants was about 18 to 100 years, with residence in under 25 US areas. The V gene end was trimmed by 2 bases and the J gene end by 14 bases; junction bases not matched to a gene: 5. The CDR3 length is 12 residues. The germline CDR1 and CDR2 sequences are SGHDT and YYEEEE. The TCR sequence derives from a woman aged 40 to 49 who had recovered from COVID-19. The specimen sequenced was PBMCs or T cells enriched from blood (not recorded which). This chain connects TRBV5-6 to TRBJ1-5; the match to TRBD1 covers 9 bases. CDR3 nucleotide sequence: TGTGCCAGCAGCTTTGGGACAGGGCCAAAGCATTTT. As protein: CASSFGTGPKHF. The full variable domain, rest sourced from reference TRBV5-6 and TRBJ1-5, is DAGVTQSPTHLIKTRGQQVTLRCSPKSGHDTVSWYQQALGQGPQFIFQYYEEEERQRGNFPDRFSGHQFPNYSSELNVNALLLGDSALYLCASSFGTGPKHFGDGTRLSIL.